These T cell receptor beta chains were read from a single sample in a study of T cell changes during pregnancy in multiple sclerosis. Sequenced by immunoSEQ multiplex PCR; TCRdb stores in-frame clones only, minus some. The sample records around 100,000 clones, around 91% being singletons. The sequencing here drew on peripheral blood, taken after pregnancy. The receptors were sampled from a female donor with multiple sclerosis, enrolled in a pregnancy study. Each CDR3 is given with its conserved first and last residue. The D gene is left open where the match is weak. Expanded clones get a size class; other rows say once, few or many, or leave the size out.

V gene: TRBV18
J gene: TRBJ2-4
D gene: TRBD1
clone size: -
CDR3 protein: CASSLGQATLAKNIQYF
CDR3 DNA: TGTGCCAGCTCCCTGGGACAGGCAACCCTAGCCAAAAACATTCAGTACTTC

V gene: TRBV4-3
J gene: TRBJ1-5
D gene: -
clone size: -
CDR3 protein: CASSQDGSLNQPQHF
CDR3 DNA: TGCGCCAGCAGCCAAGATGGGAGCCTCAATCAGCCCCAGCATTTT

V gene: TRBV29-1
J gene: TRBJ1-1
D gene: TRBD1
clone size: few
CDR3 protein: CSVDYVTGQGKAFF
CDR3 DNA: TGCAGCGTTGATTATGTTACAGGACAGGGAAAGGCTTTCTTT

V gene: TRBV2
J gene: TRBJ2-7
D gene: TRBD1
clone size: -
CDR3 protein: CASEKDRDLKQYF
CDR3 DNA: TGTGCCAGCGAGAAGGACAGGGACCTTAAGCAGTACTTC

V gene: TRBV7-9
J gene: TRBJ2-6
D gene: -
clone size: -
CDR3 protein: CASSPSTGPSGANVLTF
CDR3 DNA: TGTGCCAGCAGCCCCTCGACAGGACCTTCTGGGGCCAACGTCCTGACTTTC

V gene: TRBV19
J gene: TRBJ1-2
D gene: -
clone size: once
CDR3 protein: CASSSLRLANYGYTF
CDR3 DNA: TGTGCCAGTAGTAGCCTGAGACTCGCTAACTATGGCTACACCTTC

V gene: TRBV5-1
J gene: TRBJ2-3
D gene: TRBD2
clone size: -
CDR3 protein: CASSLEDGRVDTQYF
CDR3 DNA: TGCGCCAGCAGCTTGGAAGACGGGAGGGTAGATACGCAGTATTTT

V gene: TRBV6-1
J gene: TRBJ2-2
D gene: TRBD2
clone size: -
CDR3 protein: CASVRGRAGTGELFF
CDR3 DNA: TGTGCCAGCGTTCGCGGGAGGGCCGGGACCGGGGAGCTGTTTTTT

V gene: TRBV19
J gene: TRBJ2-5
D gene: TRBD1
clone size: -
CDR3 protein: CASTRTGGLTETQYF
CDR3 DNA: TGTGCCAGTACCCGGACAGGGGGCCTCACGGAGACCCAGTACTTC

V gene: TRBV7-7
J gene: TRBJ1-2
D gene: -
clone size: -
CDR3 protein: CASSGTSAGLAPGYTF
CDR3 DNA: TGTGCCAGCAGCGGAACTTCAGCGGGTCTAGCCCCTGGCTACACCTTC

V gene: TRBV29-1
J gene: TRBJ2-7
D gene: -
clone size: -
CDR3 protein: CSVEEVEGAGQYF
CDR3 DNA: TGCAGCGTTGAAGAAGTCGAAGGGGCCGGGCAGTACTTC

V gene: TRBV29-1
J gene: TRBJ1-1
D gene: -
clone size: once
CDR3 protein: CSVEGAKRGEGTLSGDTEAFF
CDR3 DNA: TGCAGCGTTGAAGGTGCGAAAAGGGGGGAGGGGACCCTTTCAGGGGACACTGAAGCTTTCTTT

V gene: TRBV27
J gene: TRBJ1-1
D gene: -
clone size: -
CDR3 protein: CASSLAGDTEAFF
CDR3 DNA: TGTGCCAGCAGTTTAGCGGGAGACACTGAAGCTTTCTTT

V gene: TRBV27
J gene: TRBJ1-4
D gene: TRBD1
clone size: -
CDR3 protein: CASRFGQGPEKLFF
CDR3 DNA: TGTGCCAGCCGCTTTGGACAGGGGCCTGAAAAACTGTTTTTT

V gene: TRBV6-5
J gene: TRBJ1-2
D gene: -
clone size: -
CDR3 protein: CASSYSEGGYGYTF
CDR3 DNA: TGTGCCAGCAGTTACTCGGAAGGGGGCTATGGCTACACCTTC

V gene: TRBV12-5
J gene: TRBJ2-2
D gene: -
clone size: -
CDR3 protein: CASGLQGRNTGELFF
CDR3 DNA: TGTGCTAGTGGTTTACAGGGAAGGAACACCGGGGAGCTGTTTTTT

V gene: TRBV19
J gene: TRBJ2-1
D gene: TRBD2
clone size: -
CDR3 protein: CASSMLAGGPGEQFF
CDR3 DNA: TGTGCCAGTAGTATGCTGGCGGGAGGGCCAGGTGAGCAGTTCTTC

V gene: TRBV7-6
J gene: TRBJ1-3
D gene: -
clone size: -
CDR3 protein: CASSLSPGVLAGNTIYF
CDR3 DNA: TGTGCCAGCAGCCTATCCCCGGGGGTACTAGCTGGAAACACCATATATTTT

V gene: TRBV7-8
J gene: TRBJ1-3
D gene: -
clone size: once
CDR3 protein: CASSFGGGKTGNTIYF
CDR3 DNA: TGTGCCAGCAGCTTTGGGGGGGGGAAAACTGGAAACACCATATATTTT

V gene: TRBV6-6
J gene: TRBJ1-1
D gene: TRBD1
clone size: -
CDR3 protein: CASSYSGQMNTEAFF
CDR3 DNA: TGTGCCAGCAGTTACTCGGGACAGATGAACACTGAAGCTTTCTTT

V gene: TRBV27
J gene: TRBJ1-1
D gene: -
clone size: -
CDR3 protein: CASSTGGDTEAFF
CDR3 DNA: TGTGCCAGCAGCACTGGGGGGGACACTGAAGCTTTCTTT

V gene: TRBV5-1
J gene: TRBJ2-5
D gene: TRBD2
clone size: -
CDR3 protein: CASSLVASSSGRAGSSRETQYF
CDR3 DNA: TGCGCCAGCAGCTTGGTCGCGAGCTCTAGCGGGAGGGCCGGGTCGTCTAGGGAGACCCAGTACTTC

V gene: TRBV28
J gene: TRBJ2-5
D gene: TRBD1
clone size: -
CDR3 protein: CASLSGTGNQETQYF
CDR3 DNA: TGTGCCAGCCTATCCGGGACAGGGAACCAAGAGACCCAGTACTTC

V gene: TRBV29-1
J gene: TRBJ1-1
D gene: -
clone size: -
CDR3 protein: CSVAGGANTEAFF
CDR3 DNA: TGCAGCGTCGCGGGAGGTGCGAACACTGAAGCTTTCTTT

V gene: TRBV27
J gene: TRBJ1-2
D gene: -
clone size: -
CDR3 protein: CASRLSNNYGYTF
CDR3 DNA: TGTGCCAGCAGACTGAGTAATAACTATGGCTACACCTTC

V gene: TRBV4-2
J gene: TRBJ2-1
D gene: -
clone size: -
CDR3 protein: CASSQDGSWADNEQFF
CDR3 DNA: TGTGCCAGCAGCCAAGATGGGTCCTGGGCAGACAATGAGCAGTTCTTC

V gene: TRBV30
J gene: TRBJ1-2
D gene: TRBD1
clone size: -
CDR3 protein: CAWTPAQGVGYTF
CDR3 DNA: TGTGCCTGGACCCCTGCCCAGGGGGTAGGCTACACCTTC

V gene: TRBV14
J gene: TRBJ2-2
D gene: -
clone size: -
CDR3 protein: CASSQDRSDTGELFF
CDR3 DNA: TGTGCCAGCAGCCAAGACAGGTCCGACACCGGGGAGCTGTTTTTT

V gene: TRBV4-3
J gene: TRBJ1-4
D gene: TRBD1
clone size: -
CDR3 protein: CASSQDYGQGAEDEKLFF
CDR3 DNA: TGCGCCAGCAGCCAAGATTACGGACAGGGGGCGGAGGATGAAAAACTGTTTTTT

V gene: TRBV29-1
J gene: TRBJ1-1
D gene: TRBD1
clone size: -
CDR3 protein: CSVRDSPKEAFF
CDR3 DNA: TGCAGCGTAAGGGACAGTCCAAAAGAAGCTTTCTTT

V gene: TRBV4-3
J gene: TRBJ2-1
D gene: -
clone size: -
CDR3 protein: CASSQDGGAPSYNEQFF
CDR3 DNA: TGCGCCAGCAGCCAAGATGGCGGGGCGCCCTCCTACAATGAGCAGTTCTTC

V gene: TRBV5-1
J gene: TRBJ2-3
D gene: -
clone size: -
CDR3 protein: CASSLVTIPTDTQYF
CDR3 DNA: TGCGCCAGCAGCTTGGTGACTATCCCCACAGATACGCAGTATTTT

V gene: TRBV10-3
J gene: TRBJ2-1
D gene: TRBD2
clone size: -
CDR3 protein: CAISSSGGINEQFF
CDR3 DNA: TGTGCCATCAGTTCTAGCGGGGGAATCAATGAGCAGTTCTTC

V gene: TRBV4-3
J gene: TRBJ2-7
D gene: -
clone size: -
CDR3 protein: CASSQSRGGSPEQYF
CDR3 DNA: TGCGCCAGCAGCCAATCGAGGGGGGGGTCGCCCGAGCAGTACTTC

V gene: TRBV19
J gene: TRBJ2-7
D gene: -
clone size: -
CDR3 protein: CASSISGILYEQYF
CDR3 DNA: TGTGCCAGTAGTATATCAGGGATACTCTACGAGCAGTACTTC

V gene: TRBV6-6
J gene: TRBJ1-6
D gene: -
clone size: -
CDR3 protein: CASSQGGSNSPLHF
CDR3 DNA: TGTGCCAGCAGTCAGGGTGGAAGTAATTCACCCCTCCACTTT

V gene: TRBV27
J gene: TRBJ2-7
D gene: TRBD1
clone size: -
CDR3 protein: CASSGRTGEGYEQYF
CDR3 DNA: TGTGCCAGCAGTGGACGGACAGGGGAGGGCTACGAGCAGTACTTC

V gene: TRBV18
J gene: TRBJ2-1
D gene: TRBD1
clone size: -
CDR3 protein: CASSPSIGGRGRNEQFF
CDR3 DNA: TGTGCCAGCTCACCTTCGATAGGGGGCAGGGGAAGGAATGAGCAGTTCTTC

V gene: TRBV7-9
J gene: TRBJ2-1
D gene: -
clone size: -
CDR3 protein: CASSPYGQPEQFF
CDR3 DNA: TGTGCCAGCAGCCCTTATGGACAGCCTGAGCAGTTCTTC

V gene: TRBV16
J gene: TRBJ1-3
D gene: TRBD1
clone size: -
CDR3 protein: CASSQWSFGTGPRGNTIYF
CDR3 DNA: TGTGCCAGCAGCCAATGGTCGTTTGGGACAGGACCTAGGGGAAACACCATATATTTT

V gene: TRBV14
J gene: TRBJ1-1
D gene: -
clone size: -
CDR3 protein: CASSQGPGNTEAFF
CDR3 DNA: TGTGCCAGCAGCCAAGGCCCAGGGAACACTGAAGCTTTCTTT

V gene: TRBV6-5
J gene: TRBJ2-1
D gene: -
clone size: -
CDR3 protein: CASKPDIYNEQFF
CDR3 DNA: TGTGCCAGCAAGCCGGACATTTACAATGAGCAGTTCTTC

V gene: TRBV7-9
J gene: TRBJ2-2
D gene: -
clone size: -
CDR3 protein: CASTLDTSNTGELFF
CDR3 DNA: TGTGCCAGCACCCTAGATACTTCGAACACCGGGGAGCTGTTTTTT

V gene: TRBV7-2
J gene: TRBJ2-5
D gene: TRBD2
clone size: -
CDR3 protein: CASSFGNSGPRKTQYF
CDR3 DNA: TGTGCCAGCAGTTTTGGCAATAGCGGGCCCAGGAAGACCCAGTACTTC

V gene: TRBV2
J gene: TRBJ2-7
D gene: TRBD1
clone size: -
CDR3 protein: CASSERTGIEQYF
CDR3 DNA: TGTGCCAGCAGTGAAAGGACAGGGATCGAGCAGTACTTC